This passage covers 6 T cell receptor beta chains from one sample sequenced in a study of blood T cell repertoires in COVID-19 (dated by TCRdb to the early 2020s). The library was generated by the immunoSEQ multiplex PCR assay. TCRdb obtained this table from immuneACCESS and retained in-frame rearrangements with V and J assigned. These tables miss some clones; where compared with another copy, unresolved V genes account for less than half of the shortfall, and the remainder is unexplained. Within this sample are 200,000 to 250,000 clones, with approximately 81% of them counted one time only. The leading ten clones occupy over 2.5% of the sample. The sequenced material came from peripheral blood. Source of these receptors: a man in his forties or fifties who had recovered from COVID-19.

J is TRBJ2-1 and V is TRBV10-2; 9 bases agree with TRBD2. The junction had 6 bases not matched to a gene; V was cut back by 7 bases and J by 5 bases. Germline-derived CDR1 and CDR2 are WSHSY and SAAADI. This CDR3 contains 14 residues. The CDR3 region is CASIAGARNNEQFF. The CDR3 DNA sequence: TGCGCCAGCATAGCGGGAGCAAGGAACAATGAGCAGTTCTTC.

The V call is TRBV5-1, the J call TRBJ1-2, with D tentatively TRBD1 (5 bases). The CDR3 is 13 amino acids. The V gene lost 4 bases and the J gene lost 8 bases, with 15 bases spanning the gap. Germline V CDR1 and CDR2: SGHRS, YFSETQ. The CDR3 DNA follows: TGCGCCAGCAGCCGTGGGGGAGGGGACGGCTACACCTTC. It translates to CASSRGGGDGYTF.

As for this clone: The sample has other DNA sequences that encode this CDR3 too. V gene TRBV7-9 combines with J gene TRBJ2-7, with 9 bases aligning to TRBD2. The CDR3 extends over 15 amino acids. CDR1 SEHNR and CDR2 FQNEAQ come from the germline V gene (reference sequence). Trimming at V came to 0 bases and at J to 2 bases, leaving 2 bases not matched to a gene. CDR3 nucleotides: TGTGCCAGCAGCTTAGCAGGGACTAGCCCCTACGAGCAGTACTTC. Translated, it gives CASSLAGTSPYEQYF.

The chain couples TRBV3-1 (or the pseudogene TRBV3-2) to TRBJ1-5; maybe TRBD1 (6 bases). Germline CDR1 is LGHDT and CDR2 is YNNKEL (reference sequence). The CDR3 is 14 residues long. Trimming stripped 0 bases from V and 7 bases from J, with 10 bases between. The CDR3 loop reads CASSQEQGRQPQHF. The CDR3, as DNA: TGTGCCAGCAGCCAAGAACAGGGAAGACAGCCCCAGCATTTT.

The chain is built from TRBV6-6 and TRBJ2-5; the match to TRBD1 covers 9 bases. CDR1 is MNHNY and CDR2 is SVGAGI in the germline V gene (reference sequence). V shed 4 bases and J 5 bases; nucleotides not matched to a gene: 11. There are 16 residues in the CDR3. CDR3 sequence (DNA): TGTGCCAGCAGTTGGGGACAGGGACCAGCGGAGGAGACCCAGTACTTC. Translating gives CASSWGQGPAEETQYF.

The genes are TRBV18 and TRBJ1-5, with 8 bases that match TRBD1. CDR3 length: 15 residues. Trimming at V came to 2 bases and at J to 6 bases, leaving 6 bases not matched to a gene. Germline V gene data show CDR1 as KGHSH and CDR2 as LQKENI. As DNA, the CDR3 is TGTGCCAGCTCACCAATACGACAGGGGAGTCAGCCCCAGCATTTT. Amino acids: CASSPIRQGSQPQHF.